This TCR beta chain was identified in a study of T-cell reconstitution after alpha-beta-depleted transplantation in children. General study points: The high TCRbeta diversity at day 60 in some patients came from surviving recipient T cells and thymic progenitors.

Germline assignment: CDR1 KGHDR and CDR2 SFDVKD. CDR3 length equals 15 residues. The V and J ends lost 1 base and 7 bases respectively, with 16 bases between them. This clonotype has only a few counts. Antigen specificity is unknown. Unique molecular identifiers were built into the TCRbeta library. TCRdb processed the PCR reads anew with MiXCR; each CDR3 protein has one entry. The table includes about 600,000 distinct CDR3 sequences, about an eighth detected once. The rearrangement joins TRBV24-1 to TRBJ2-7; weak D call: TRBD1 (6 bases). This sequence was found in a male patient between 10 and 17 years old who had a stem cell transplant for acute myeloid leukemia, so the T cells may come from the graft donor. The input for sequencing was PBMCs, mostly from graft donor cells, taken 360 days after TCRalphabeta/CD19-depleted stem cell transplant. CDR3 in amino acids: CATSDFVTGTWEQYF. The CDR3 coding sequence is TGTGCCACCAGTGATTTCGTGACAGGAACGTGGGAGCAGTACTTC.